The clone carrying this T cell receptor beta chain occurred once. This CDR3 contains 17 residues. Germline V gives CDR1 LNHDA, CDR2 SQIVND (reference sequence). V was clipped by 3 bases and J by 2 bases, with 17 bases between them. The record originates from a study of blood T cell repertoires in COVID-19. Method: immunoSEQ multiplex PCR; TCRdb's copy keeps in-frame clones and lacks some. The data contain about 350,000 clones, 86% of them singletons. This TCR came from a woman between 55 and 75 years old with COVID-19, enrolled during active disease. Sequencing input: peripheral blood. The chain combines TRBV19 with TRBJ1-5, with a weak D call TRBD1 (5 bases). CDR3 region: CASSIPRLDSRNQPQHF. In DNA, the CDR3 is TGTGCCAGTAGTATCCCCCGTTTAGACAGCCGCAATCAGCCCCAGCATTTT.